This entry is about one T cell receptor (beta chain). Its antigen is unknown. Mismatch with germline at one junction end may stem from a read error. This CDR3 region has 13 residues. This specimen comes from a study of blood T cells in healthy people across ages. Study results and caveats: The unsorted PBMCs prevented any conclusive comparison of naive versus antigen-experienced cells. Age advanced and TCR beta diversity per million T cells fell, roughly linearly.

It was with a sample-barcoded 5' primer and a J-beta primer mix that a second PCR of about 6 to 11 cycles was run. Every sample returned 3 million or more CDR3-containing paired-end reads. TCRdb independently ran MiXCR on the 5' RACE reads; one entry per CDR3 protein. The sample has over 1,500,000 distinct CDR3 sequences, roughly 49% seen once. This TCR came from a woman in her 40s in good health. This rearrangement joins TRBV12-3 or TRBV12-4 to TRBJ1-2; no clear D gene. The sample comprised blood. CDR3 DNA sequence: TGTGCCAGTAGTTTTATCTCGGGGAATGGCTACACCTTC. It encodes CASSFISGNGYTF.